One sample yielded the 3 T cell receptor beta chains listed below, sequenced in a study of CD4 T cells in relation to SARS-CoV-2 and coronaviruses. The table came from immunoSEQ multiplex PCR; TCRdb's copy has only in-frame clones and leaves some out. The table includes 15,000 to 20,000 clones, approximately 82% detected once. Their antigen targets remain unknown. CD4+ T cells from unexposed donors were obtained before the COVID-19 pandemic (2011-2018). The cells were cultured for approximately 10 days before CD4+ T cells were isolated. The sample consisted of CD4+ T cells from PBMCs, cultured in vitro. The receptors stem from a human donor in good health.

The rearrangement uses TRBV2 and TRBJ2-2; D gene unclear. CDR3 size: 14 residues. Germline values: CDR1 SNHLY, CDR2 FYNNEI. Trimming pared 2 bases from V and 6 bases from J, leaving 10 bases between. In DNA form, the CDR3 reads TGTGCCAGCAGTGAATTTATGGGCGCCGGGGAGCTGTTTTTT. This encodes CASSEFMGAGELFF.

This chain uses TRBV6-4 with TRBJ1-1; maybe TRBD1 (5 bases). Germline lookup yields CDR1 MRHNA and CDR2 SNTAGT. This CDR3 has 13 residues. Trimming took off 6 bases at V and 1 base at J, with 9 bases between the two ends. The CDR3 DNA reads TGTGCCAGCAGCACGACAGAGAACACTGAAGCTTTCTTT. The encoded protein is CASSTTENTEAFF.

This clone was counted a single time. This chain joins TRBV6-2 or TRBV6-3 and TRBJ2-3, with TRBD2 matching over 9 bases. This CDR3 region has 15 residues. The V gene's germline CDR1 is MNHEY and CDR2 SVGEGT. V lost 2 bases, J lost 9 bases, and 9 bases stayed unmatched. CDR3 residues: CASSYRSGGVPTQYF. In nucleotides, the CDR3 is TGTGCCAGCAGTTACCGTAGCGGGGGTGTACCGACGCAGTATTTT.